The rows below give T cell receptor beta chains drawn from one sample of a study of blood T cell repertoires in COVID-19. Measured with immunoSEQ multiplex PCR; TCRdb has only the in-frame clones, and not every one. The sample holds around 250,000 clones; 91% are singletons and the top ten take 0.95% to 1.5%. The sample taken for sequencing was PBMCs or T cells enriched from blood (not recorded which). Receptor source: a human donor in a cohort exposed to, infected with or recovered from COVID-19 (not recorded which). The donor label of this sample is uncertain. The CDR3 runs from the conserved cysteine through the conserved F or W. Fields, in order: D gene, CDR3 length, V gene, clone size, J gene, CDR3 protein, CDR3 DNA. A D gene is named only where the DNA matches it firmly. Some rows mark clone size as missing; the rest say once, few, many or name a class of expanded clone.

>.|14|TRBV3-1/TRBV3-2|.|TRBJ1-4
CASSQEAEARKLFF
TGTGCCAGCAGCCAAGAGGCAGAAGCGAGAAAACTGTTTTTT
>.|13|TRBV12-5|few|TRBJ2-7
CASGSSHGTEQYF
TGTGCTAGTGGTTCGAGTCATGGTACCGAGCAGTACTTC
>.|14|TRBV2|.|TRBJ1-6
CASSVQDLGSPLHF
TGTGCCAGCAGTGTGCAGGACTTGGGGTCACCCCTCCACTTT
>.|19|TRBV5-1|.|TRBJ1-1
CASSSQTLPLLGVNTEAFF
TGCGCCAGCAGCTCTCAAACCCTTCCTCTCTTGGGCGTGAACACTGAAGCTTTCTTT
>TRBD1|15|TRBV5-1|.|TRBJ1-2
CASSYQRRGHSGYTF
TGCGCCAGCAGCTACCAGCGCAGGGGGCACTCTGGCTACACCTTC
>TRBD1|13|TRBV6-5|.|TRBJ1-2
CASRDRGQGGYTF
TGTGCCAGCAGAGACAGGGGGCAGGGTGGCTACACCTTC
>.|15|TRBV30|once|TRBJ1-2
CAWSAPTEENYGYTF
TGTGCCTGGAGCGCTCCGACAGAAGAAAACTATGGCTACACCTTC
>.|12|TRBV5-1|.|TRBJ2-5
CASRLGEETQYF
TGCGCCAGCAGGCTAGGGGAAGAGACCCAGTACTTC
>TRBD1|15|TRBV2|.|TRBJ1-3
CASSEQGARGNTIYF
TGTGCCAGCAGTGAACAGGGGGCGAGGGGAAACACCATATATTTT
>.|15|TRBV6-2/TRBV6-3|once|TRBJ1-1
CASSYSFRLHTEAFF
TGTGCCAGCAGTTACTCATTTCGACTACACACTGAAGCTTTCTTT
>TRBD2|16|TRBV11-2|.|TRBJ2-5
CASSAGTSGAQETQYF
TGTGCCAGCAGCGCCGGGACTAGCGGGGCCCAAGAGACCCAGTACTTC
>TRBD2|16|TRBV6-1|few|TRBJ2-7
CASSERTSSPKFEQYF
TGTGCCAGCAGTGAAAGGACTAGCTCTCCGAAGTTCGAGCAGTACTTC
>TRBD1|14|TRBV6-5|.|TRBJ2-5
CASRGTGGMETQYF
TGTGCCAGCAGAGGGACAGGAGGGATGGAGACCCAGTACTTC
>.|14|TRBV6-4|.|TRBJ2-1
CASSAQPGLDEQFF
TGTGCCAGCAGTGCCCAACCAGGGTTGGATGAGCAGTTCTTC
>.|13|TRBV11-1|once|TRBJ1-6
CASSLTRDSPLHF
TGTGCCAGCAGCTTAACTAGAGATTCACCCCTCCACTTT
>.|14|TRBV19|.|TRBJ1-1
CASIPAGGDTEAFF
TGTGCGAGTATCCCGGCCGGGGGGGACACTGAAGCTTTCTTT
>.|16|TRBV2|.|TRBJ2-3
CASSEKGRLTTDTQYF
TGTGCCAGCAGTGAAAAGGGGCGCCTTACCACAGATACGCAGTATTTT
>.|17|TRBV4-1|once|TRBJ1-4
CASSPQGRGATNEKLFF
TGCGCCAGCAGCCCCCAAGGCCGGGGTGCAACTAATGAAAAACTGTTTTTT
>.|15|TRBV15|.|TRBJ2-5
CATSRPQGNQETQYF
TGTGCCACCAGCAGGCCTCAGGGTAATCAAGAGACCCAGTACTTC
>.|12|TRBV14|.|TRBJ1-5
CASSNLGQPQHF
TGTGCCAGCAGCAACCTCGGGCAGCCCCAGCATTTT
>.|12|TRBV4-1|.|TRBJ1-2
CASSHPEVGYTF
TGCGCCAGCAGCCACCCCGAGGTGGGCTACACCTTC
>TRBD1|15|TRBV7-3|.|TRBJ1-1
CASSASADRATEAFF
TGTGCCAGCAGCGCCTCGGCGGACAGGGCCACTGAAGCTTTCTTT
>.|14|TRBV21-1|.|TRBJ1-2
CASPKGGGAYGYTF
TGTGCCAGCCCCAAGGGGGGAGGGGCGTACGGCTACACCTTC
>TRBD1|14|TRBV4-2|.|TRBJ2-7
CASSQATRDSEQYF
TGTGCCAGCAGCCAAGCTACCCGGGACAGCGAGCAGTACTTC
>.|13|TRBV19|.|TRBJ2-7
CASSIAGGEEQYF
TGTGCCAGTAGTATAGCGGGGGGCGAAGAGCAGTACTTC
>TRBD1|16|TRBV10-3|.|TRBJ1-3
CAISEKTGGGGNTIYF
TGTGCCATCAGTGAGAAAACAGGGGGTGGTGGAAACACCATATATTTT
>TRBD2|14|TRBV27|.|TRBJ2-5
CASSLVTGGETQYF
TGTGCCAGCAGTTTAGTTACGGGAGGGGAGACCCAGTACTTC
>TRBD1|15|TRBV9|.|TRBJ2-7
CASSVGQGATYEQYF
TGTGCCAGCAGCGTAGGGCAGGGGGCCACCTACGAGCAGTACTTC
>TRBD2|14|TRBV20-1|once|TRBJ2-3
CSANERGPGDTQYF
TGCAGTGCTAATGAGCGGGGGCCGGGAGATACGCAGTATTTT
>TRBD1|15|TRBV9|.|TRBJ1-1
CASSTHRGGNTEAFF
TGTGCCAGCAGCACCCACAGGGGTGGGAACACTGAAGCTTTCTTT
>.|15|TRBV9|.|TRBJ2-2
CASSVNAGRTGELFF
TGTGCCAGCAGCGTAAATGCGGGGCGGACCGGGGAGCTGTTTTTT
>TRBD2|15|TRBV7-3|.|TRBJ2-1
CASSPAGGSYNEQFF
TGTGCCAGCAGCCCCGCGGGGGGGTCCTACAATGAGCAGTTCTTC
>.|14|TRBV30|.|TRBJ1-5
CAWSVGLVEQPQHF
TGTGCCTGGAGTGTTGGCCTCGTTGAACAGCCCCAGCATTTT
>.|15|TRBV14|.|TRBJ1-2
CASSHPLAGDYGYTF
TGTGCCAGCAGCCACCCTCTTGCGGGGGACTATGGCTACACCTTC
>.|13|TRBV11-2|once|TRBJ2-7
CASSLDGGREQYF
TGTGCCAGCAGCTTAGATGGAGGCCGCGAGCAGTACTTC
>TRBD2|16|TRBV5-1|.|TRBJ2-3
CASSWTSGGAADTQYF
TGCGCCAGCAGCTGGACTAGCGGGGGGGCTGCAGATACGCAGTATTTT
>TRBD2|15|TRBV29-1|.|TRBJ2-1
CSVPPSGGLWEEQFF
TGCAGCGTTCCCCCAAGCGGGGGGCTTTGGGAAGAGCAGTTCTTC
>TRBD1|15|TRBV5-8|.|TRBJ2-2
CASSKPGGYTGELFF
TGTGCCAGCAGCAAACCAGGGGGATACACCGGGGAGCTGTTTTTT
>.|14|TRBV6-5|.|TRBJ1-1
CASRLRGGNTEAFF
TGTGCCAGCAGACTTAGGGGGGGGAACACTGAAGCTTTCTTT
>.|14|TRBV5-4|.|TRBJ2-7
CASSSPSGDYEQYF
TGTGCCAGCAGCTCTCCCTCGGGGGACTACGAGCAGTACTTC
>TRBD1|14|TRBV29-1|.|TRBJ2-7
CSVGGQGRGNEQYF
TGCAGCGTCGGTGGACAGGGCAGGGGCAACGAGCAGTACTTC
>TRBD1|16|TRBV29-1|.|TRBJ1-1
CSVEASGQLMNTEAFF
TGCAGCGTTGAGGCCTCGGGACAGCTGATGAACACTGAAGCTTTCTTT
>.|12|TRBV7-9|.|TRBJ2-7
CASSLAYDEQYF
TGTGCCAGCAGCTTAGCGTATGACGAGCAGTACTTC
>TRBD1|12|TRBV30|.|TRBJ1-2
CAWSYTGGGYTF
TGTGCCTGGAGCTATACAGGGGGTGGCTACACCTTC
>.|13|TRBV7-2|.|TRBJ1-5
CASSFEGNQPQHF
TGTGCCAGCAGCTTTGAGGGAAATCAGCCCCAGCATTTT
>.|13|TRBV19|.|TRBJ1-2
CASSSQGHDGYTF
TGTGCCAGTAGTTCACAGGGACACGATGGCTACACCTTC
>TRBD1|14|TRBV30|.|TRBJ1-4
CAWTRDSENEKLFF
TGTGCCTGGACTCGGGACAGTGAAAATGAAAAACTGTTTTTT
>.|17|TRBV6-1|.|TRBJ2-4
CASSEVGEVRAKNIQYF
TGTGCCAGCAGTGAAGTGGGAGAGGTTCGGGCCAAAAACATTCAGTACTTC
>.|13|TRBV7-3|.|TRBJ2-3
CASSLIGTDTQYF
TGTGCCAGCAGCTTAATAGGCACAGATACGCAGTATTTT
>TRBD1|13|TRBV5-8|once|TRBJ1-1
CASSLEGQNEAFF
TGTGCCAGCAGCTTGGAGGGACAGAATGAAGCTTTCTTT
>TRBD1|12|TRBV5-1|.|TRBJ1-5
CASSLDREPQHF
TGCGCCAGCAGCCTCGACAGGGAGCCCCAGCATTTT
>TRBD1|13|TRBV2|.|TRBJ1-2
CASSVGTGSGYTF
TGTGCCAGCAGTGTCGGGACAGGGAGCGGCTACACCTTC
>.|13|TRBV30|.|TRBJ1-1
CACDNSGNTEAFF
TGTGCCTGTGACAATTCTGGAAACACTGAAGCTTTCTTT
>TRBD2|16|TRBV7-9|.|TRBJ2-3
CASSLWSGASTDTQYF
TGTGCCAGCAGCTTATGGAGCGGGGCAAGCACAGATACGCAGTATTTT
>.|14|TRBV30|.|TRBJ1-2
CAWSVWRNLYGYTF
TGTGCCTGGAGTGTTTGGAGGAACCTCTATGGCTACACCTTC
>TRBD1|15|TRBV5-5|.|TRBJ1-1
CASTFRDRVNTEAFF
TGTGCCAGCACCTTCCGGGACAGGGTTAACACTGAAGCTTTCTTT
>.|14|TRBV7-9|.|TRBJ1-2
CASSPSGGDYGYTF
TGTGCCAGCAGCCCAAGCGGGGGGGACTATGGCTACACCTTC
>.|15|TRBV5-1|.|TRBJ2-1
CASSRLSTGSDEQFF
TGCGCCAGCAGCCGCTTATCCACAGGGTCGGATGAGCAGTTCTTC
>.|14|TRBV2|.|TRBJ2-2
CASSWTAGTGELFF
TGTGCCAGCAGTTGGACAGCGGGGACCGGGGAGCTGTTTTTT